The 18 T cell receptor beta chains reported below all come from one sample, sequenced in a study of technical replicates of blood from a handful of donors. Here immunoSEQ multiplex PCR was the method, and the copy in TCRdb shows in-frame clones only, minus some. The sample includes approximately 81,000 clones, over 90% of them seen just once. Material: T cells isolated from PBMCs. These receptors were taken from a human donor in good health.

J is TRBJ1-1 and V is TRBV9, with a tentative D call TRBD1 (6 bases). CDR1 SGDLS and CDR2 YYNGEE come from the germline V gene. Trimming removed 3 bases from V and 1 base from J, with 7 bases in between. CDR3 length: 13 amino acids. Here the CDR3 DNA reads TGTGCCAGCAGCGGACAGGCGAACACTGAAGCTTTCTTT. As protein: CASSGQANTEAFF.

In its sample, this clone was seen once. The V gene is TRBV10-3, the J gene TRBJ2-5; 8 bases align to TRBD1. Per the germline V gene, CDR1 is ENHRY and CDR2 is SYGVKD. V shed 5 bases and J 5 bases; nucleotides not matched to a gene: 7. The CDR3 has 14 amino acids. CDR3 sequence: CAISQGADRETQYF. CDR3 sequence (DNA): TGTGCCATCAGTCAGGGGGCGGATAGGGAGACCCAGTACTTC.

In DNA form, the CDR3 reads TGTGCCAGCAGCCCTCCTTCTGGGGCCAACGTCCTGACTTTC. Encoded protein: CASSPPSGANVLTF. V usage is TRBV7-2 and J usage is TRBJ2-6; no clear D. This CDR3 region has 14 residues. V lost 5 bases to trimming and J lost 1 base, with 6 bases between them. From germline, CDR1 is SGHTA and CDR2 FQGNSA.

The J gene is TRBJ2-3, the V gene TRBV10-3, with D tentatively TRBD1 (6 bases). Trimming removed 0 bases from V and 2 bases from J, with 15 bases in between. The germline V gene has CDR1 ENHRY and CDR2 SYGVKD. CDR3 size: 17 residues. The CDR3 reads CAISESNTRGDTDTQYF. In DNA form, the CDR3 reads TGTGCCATCAGTGAGTCTAATACCAGGGGCGACACAGATACGCAGTATTTT.

This rearrangement joins TRBV4-3 to TRBJ1-1; a possible D gene is TRBD1 (6 bases). This CDR3 contains 15 residues. Trimming left V 3 bases short and J 4 bases short, with 15 bases between. Germline V gives CDR1 LGHNA, CDR2 YSLEER. The CDR3 nucleotides read TGCGCCAGCAGCCATCTCAGTCTAGGGGGCACTGAAGCTTTCTTT. Translated: CASSHLSLGGTEAFF.

The chain couples TRBV7-8 to TRBJ2-7, with D unresolved. V was pared by 5 bases and J by 1 base, with 6 bases between. The CDR3 is 12 residues long. From germline, CDR1 is SGHVS and CDR2 FQNEAQ. The CDR3 coding sequence is TGTGCCAGCAGCCCTTTTTCCTACGAGCAGTACTTC. Translating it yields CASSPFSYEQYF.

This clone showed up just once. The V gene is TRBV11-3, the J gene TRBJ1-2; 9 positions agree with TRBD1. Germline assignment: CDR1 SGHNT and CDR2 YENEEA. V shed 4 bases and J 6 bases; nucleotides not matched to a gene: 9. The length of the CDR3 is 15 residues. CDR3 loop: CASSSGWGTGNGYTF. The CDR3 nucleotides are TGTGCCAGCAGCTCTGGTTGGGGGACAGGGAATGGCTACACCTTC.

This chain connects TRBV11-3 to TRBJ2-2; no clear D gene. The CDR3 spans 15 residues. Deletions cut 1 base from V and 5 bases from J, with 11 bases between. The germline CDR1 and CDR2 sequences are SGHNT and YENEEA. This chain's CDR3 is CASSLVGYPTGELFF. The CDR3 region has the DNA TGTGCCAGCAGCTTAGTGGGCTATCCTACCGGGGAGCTGTTTTTT.

The V gene is TRBV11-2, the J gene TRBJ2-1; TRBD1 matches 11 bases. The CDR3 is 15 amino acids. V trimming: 2 bases; J trimming: 6 bases; junction bases outside the gene matches: 3. Germline CDR1 SGHAT, CDR2 FQNNGV. The CDR3 spells CASSLIGTGGNEQFF. CDR3 sequence (DNA): TGTGCCAGCAGCTTAATTGGGACAGGGGGCAATGAGCAGTTCTTC.

This rearrangement joins TRBV6-1 to TRBJ2-7; D is perhaps TRBD1 (6 bases). Germline CDR1 is MNHNS and CDR2 is SASEGT. The V gene lost 5 bases and the J gene lost 0 bases, with 8 bases spanning the gap. CDR3 length: 13 amino acids. The CDR3 nucleotides are TGTGCCAGCAGTCACAGGGACTCCTACGAGCAGTACTTC. Translated: CASSHRDSYEQYF.

V is TRBV28 and J is TRBJ2-2, with 8 bases lining up with TRBD1. After removal of 4 bases from V and 4 bases from J, the junction contained 2 bases not matched to a gene. This CDR3 spans 14 amino acids. Germline V CDR1 and CDR2: MDHEN, SYDVKM. Here the CDR3 reads CASSSGGTTGELFF. CDR3 bases: TGTGCCAGCAGTTCAGGGGGCACCACCGGGGAGCTGTTTTTT.

V usage is TRBV2 and J usage is TRBJ2-2; 11 nucleotides line up with TRBD2. The CDR3 contains 17 residues. After removal of 4 bases from V and 1 base from J, the junction contained 5 bases not matched to a gene. Germline CDR1 SNHLY, CDR2 FYNNEI. The CDR3 loop is CASSVGTSGLNTGELFF. DNA for the CDR3: TGTGCCAGCAGTGTCGGGACTAGCGGCTTGAACACCGGGGAGCTGTTTTTT.

J is TRBJ2-7 and V is TRBV5-8; TRBD1 agrees at 8 bases. Germline V gene data show CDR1 as SGHTS and CDR2 as YDEGEE. The CDR3 is 17 residues long. The J segment lost 2 bases and the V segment lost 0 bases, leaving 10 bases of the junction unmatched. The CDR3 loop is CASSLVFGTGFPYEQYF. The CDR3 region has the DNA TGTGCCAGCAGCTTGGTTTTCGGGACAGGTTTTCCCTACGAGCAGTACTTC.

CDR3 residues: CAWSVREVNTEAFF. In DNA form, the CDR3 reads TGTGCCTGGAGTGTAAGGGAGGTGAACACTGAAGCTTTCTTT. V usage is TRBV30 and J usage is TRBJ1-1; D remains ambiguous. The CDR3 contains 14 residues. Between the trimmed V and J ends, which lost 0 bases and 0 bases, there was a span of 8 bases. Looked up from germline, CDR1 is GTSNPN and CDR2 is SVGIG (reference sequence).

The chain links TRBV20-1 to TRBJ2-1; no clear D. This CDR3 has 11 amino acids. The ends were cut back, 2 bases at V and 9 bases at J, with 8 bases in the middle. Germline CDR1 reads DFQATT; CDR2 reads SNEGSKA (reference sequence). In DNA form, the CDR3 reads TGCAGTGCTAGATCTAGTTTTGAGCAGTTCTTC. Its translation is CSARSSFEQFF.

The chain links TRBV11-1 to TRBJ1-3; no reliable D call. CDR3 length: 15 residues. Germline CDR1 reads SGHAT; CDR2 reads FQDESV (reference sequence). V lost 5 bases, J lost 8 bases, and 19 bases lay in between. The CDR3 here is CASSVSTRLVDTIYF. The CDR3 nucleotides read TGTGCCAGCAGCGTCTCGACACGGCTTGTTGACACCATATATTTT.

The rearrangement joins TRBV6-1 to TRBJ2-5; 9 bases fit TRBD1. V gave up 7 bases and J gave up 5 bases; unmatched junction bases: 8. The CDR3 extends over 14 amino acids. Germline V gene data show CDR1 as MNHNS and CDR2 as SASEGT. Here the CDR3 DNA reads TGTGCCAGCACCCTGGGACAGGGTCTGGAGACCCAGTACTTC. Its protein product is CASTLGQGLETQYF.

The chain is built from TRBV6-6 and TRBJ2-7; D unclear. CDR1 is MNHNY and CDR2 is SVGAGI in the germline V gene (reference sequence). V lost 7 bases to trimming and J lost 0 bases, with 16 bases between them. The CDR3 extends over 15 amino acids. CDR3 nucleotides: TGTGCCAGCACCCGGTCATACTCTAGCTCCTACGAGCAGTACTTC. This sequence encodes CASTRSYSSSYEQYF.